The clone carrying this T cell receptor (beta chain) was recorded many times. RNA transcripts were the template, and TCR beta CDR3 regions were amplified from them. HTBI-primed first-round RT-PCR preceded second-round multiplex PCR. TCRdb analysed the multiplex PCR reads with MiXCR anew, one entry per CDR3 protein. Of almost 750,000 distinct CDR3 sequences listed, roughly two fifths were seen once; the top ten hold 35% to 55%. The entry originates in a study of Graves' ophthalmopathy and Graves' hyperthyroidism. There are 15 residues in the CDR3. Germline CDR1 is SGHTA and CDR2 is FQGNSA. V shed 3 bases and J 1 base; nucleotides not matched to a gene: 4.

The clonotype originates from an adult man with Graves' ophthalmopathy. The rearrangement joins TRBV7-2 to TRBJ2-7; 9 bases align to TRBD2. The sequenced sample consisted of peripheral blood. The CDR3 region is CASSFGLAGSYEQYF. The CDR3 DNA follows: TGTGCCAGCAGCTTTGGGCTAGCGGGGTCCTACGAGCAGTACTTC.